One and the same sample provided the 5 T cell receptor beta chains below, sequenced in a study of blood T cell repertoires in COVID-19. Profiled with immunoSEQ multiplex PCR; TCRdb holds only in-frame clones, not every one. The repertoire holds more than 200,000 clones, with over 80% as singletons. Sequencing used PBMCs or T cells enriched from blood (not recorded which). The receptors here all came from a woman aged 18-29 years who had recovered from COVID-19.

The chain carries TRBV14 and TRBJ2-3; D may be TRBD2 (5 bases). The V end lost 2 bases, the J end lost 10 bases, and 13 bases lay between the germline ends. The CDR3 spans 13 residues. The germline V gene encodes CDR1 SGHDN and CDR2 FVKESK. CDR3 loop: CASSQFRTRAQYF. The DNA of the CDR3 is TGTGCCAGCAGCCAATTTAGGACTCGGGCGCAGTATTTT.

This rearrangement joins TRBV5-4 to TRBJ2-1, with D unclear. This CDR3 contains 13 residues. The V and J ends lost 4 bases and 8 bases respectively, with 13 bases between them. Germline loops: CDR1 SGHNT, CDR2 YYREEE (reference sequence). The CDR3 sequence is CASSLPALDEQFF. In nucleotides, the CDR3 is TGTGCCAGCAGCCTACCCGCCCTCGATGAGCAGTTCTTC.

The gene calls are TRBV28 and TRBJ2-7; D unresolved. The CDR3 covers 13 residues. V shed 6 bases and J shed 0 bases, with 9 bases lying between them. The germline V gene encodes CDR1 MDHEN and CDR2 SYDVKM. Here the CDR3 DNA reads TGTGCCAGCAGGCGGTCCAGCTCCTACGAGCAGTACTTC. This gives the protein CASRRSSSYEQYF. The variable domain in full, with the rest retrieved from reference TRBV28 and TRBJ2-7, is DVKVTQSSRYLVKRTGEKVFLECVQDMDHENMFWYRQDPGLGLRLIYFSYDVKMKEKGDIPEGYSVSREKKERFSLILESASTNQTSMYLCASRRSSSYEQYFGPGTRLTVT.

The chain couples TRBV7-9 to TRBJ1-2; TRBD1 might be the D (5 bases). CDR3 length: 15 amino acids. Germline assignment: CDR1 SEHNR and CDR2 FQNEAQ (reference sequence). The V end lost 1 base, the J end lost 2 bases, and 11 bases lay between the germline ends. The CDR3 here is CASSLGGAPNYGYTF. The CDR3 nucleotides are TGTGCCAGCAGCTTAGGTGGGGCCCCCAACTATGGCTACACCTTC.

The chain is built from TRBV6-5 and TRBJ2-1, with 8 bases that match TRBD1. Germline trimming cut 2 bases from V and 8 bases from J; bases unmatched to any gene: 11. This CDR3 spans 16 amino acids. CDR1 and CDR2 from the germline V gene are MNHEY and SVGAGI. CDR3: CASSYGARQGSHEQFF. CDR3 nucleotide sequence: TGTGCCAGCAGTTACGGCGCGCGACAGGGGAGTCATGAGCAGTTCTTC.